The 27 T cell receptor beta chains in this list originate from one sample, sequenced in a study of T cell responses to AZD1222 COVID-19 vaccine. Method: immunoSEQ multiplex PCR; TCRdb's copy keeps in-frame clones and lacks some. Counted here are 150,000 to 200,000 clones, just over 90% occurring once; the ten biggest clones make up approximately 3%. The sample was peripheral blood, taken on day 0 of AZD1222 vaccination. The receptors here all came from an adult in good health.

Here the CDR3 DNA reads TGTGCCAGTACAGAGTTACGACAGGGGACAATGTGGGGGAACACTGAAGCTTTCTTT. Protein product: CASTELRQGTMWGNTEAFF. V usage is TRBV19 and J usage is TRBJ1-1; 8 bases map to TRBD1. The germline V gene has CDR1 LNHDA and CDR2 SQIVND (reference sequence). The CDR3 sequence is 19 residues long. J was trimmed by 1 base and V by 7 bases; bases with no gene match: 20.

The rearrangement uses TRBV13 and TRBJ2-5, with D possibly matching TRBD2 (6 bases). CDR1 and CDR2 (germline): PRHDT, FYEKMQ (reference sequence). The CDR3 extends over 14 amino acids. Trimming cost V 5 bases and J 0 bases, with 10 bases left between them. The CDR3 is CASSGRDYQETQYF. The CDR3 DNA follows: TGTGCCAGCAGCGGCCGGGACTACCAAGAGACCCAGTACTTC.

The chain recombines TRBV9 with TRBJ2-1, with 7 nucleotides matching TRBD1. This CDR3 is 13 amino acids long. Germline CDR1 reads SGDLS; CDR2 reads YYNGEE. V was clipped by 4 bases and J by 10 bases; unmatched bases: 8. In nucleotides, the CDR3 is TGTGCCAGCAGCATATCGACAGGGAACGAGCAGTTCTTC. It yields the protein CASSISTGNEQFF.

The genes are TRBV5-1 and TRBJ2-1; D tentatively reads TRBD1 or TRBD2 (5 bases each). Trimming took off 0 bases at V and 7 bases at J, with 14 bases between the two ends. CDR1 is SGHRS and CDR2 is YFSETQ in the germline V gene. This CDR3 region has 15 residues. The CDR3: CASSLAGWGGNEQFF. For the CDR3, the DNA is TGCGCCAGCAGCTTGGCGGGTTGGGGCGGGAATGAGCAGTTCTTC.

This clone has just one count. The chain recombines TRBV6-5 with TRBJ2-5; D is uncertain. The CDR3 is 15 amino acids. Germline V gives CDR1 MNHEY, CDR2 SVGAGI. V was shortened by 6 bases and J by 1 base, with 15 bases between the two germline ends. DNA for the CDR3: TGTGCCAGCAGCCCCCAAGGGCTGGTCCAAGAGACCCAGTACTTC. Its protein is CASSPQGLVQETQYF.

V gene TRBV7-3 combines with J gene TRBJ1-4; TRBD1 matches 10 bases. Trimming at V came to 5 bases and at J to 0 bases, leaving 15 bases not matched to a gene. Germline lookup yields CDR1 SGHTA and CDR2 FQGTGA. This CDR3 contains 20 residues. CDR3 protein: CASSPGTGALIGATNEKLFF. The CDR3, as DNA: TGTGCCAGCAGCCCCGGGACAGGGGCCTTAATAGGCGCAACTAATGAAAAACTGTTTTTT. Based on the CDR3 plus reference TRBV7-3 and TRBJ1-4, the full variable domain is GAGVSQTPSNKVTEKGKYVELRCDPISGHTALYWYRQSLGQGPEFLIYFQGTGAADDSGLPNDRFFAVRPEGSVSTLKIQRTERGDSAVYLCASSPGTGALIGATNEKLFFGSGTQLSVL.

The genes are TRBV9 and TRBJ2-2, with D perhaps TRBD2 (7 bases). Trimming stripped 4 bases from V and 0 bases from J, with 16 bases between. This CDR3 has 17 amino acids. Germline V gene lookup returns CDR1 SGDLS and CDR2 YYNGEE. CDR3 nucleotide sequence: TGTGCCAGCAGCTTGGCCTCGGGGGGCGCGAACACCGGGGAGCTGTTTTTT. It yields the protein CASSLASGGANTGELFF.

CDR3 region: CASSQVGFRGYTF. Written as DNA, the CDR3 is TGTGCCAGCAGCCAAGTGGGGTTTCGTGGCTACACCTTC. The chain recombines TRBV3-1 (or the pseudogene TRBV3-2) with TRBJ1-2; D is undetermined. CDR1 and CDR2 (germline): LGHDT, YNNKEL (reference sequence). There are 13 residues in the CDR3. V was shortened by 1 base and J by 7 bases, with 10 bases between the two germline ends.

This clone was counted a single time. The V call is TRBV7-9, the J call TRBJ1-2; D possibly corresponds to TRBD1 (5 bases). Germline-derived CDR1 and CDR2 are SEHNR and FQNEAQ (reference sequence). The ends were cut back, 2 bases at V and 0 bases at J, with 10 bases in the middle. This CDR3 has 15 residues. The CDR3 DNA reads TGTGCCAGCAGCTTAAAAGGGGACCCTAACTATGGCTACACCTTC. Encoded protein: CASSLKGDPNYGYTF.

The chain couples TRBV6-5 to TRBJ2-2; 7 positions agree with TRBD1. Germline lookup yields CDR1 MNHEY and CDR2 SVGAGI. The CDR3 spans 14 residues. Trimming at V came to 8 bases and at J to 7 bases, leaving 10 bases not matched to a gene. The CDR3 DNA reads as TGTGCCAGCCAGAGACAGGGTTCGGGCGGGGAGCTGTTTTTT. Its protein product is CASQRQGSGGELFF.

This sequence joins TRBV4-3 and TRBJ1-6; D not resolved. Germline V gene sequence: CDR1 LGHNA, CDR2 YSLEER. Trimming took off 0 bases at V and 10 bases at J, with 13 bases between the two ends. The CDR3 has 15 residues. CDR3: CASSQEIGVGSPLHF. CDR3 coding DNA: TGCGCCAGCAGCCAAGAGATAGGAGTCGGCTCACCCCTCCACTTT.

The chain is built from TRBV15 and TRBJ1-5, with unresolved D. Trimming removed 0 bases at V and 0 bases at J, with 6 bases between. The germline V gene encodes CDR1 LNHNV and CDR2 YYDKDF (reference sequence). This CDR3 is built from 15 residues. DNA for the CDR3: TGTGCCACCAGCAGAGAGTGGAATAGCAATCAGCCCCAGCATTTT. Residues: CATSREWNSNQPQHF. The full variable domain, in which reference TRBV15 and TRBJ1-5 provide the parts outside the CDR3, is DAMVIQNPRYQVTQFGKPVTLSCSQTLNHNVMYWYQQKSSQAPKLLFHYYDKDFNNEADTPDNFQSRRPNTSFCFLDIRSPGLGDTAMYLCATSREWNSNQPQHFGDGTRLSIL.

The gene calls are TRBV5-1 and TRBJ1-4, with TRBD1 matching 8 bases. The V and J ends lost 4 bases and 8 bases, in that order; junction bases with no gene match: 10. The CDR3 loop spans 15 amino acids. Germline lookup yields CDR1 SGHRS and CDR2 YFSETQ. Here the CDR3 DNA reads TGCGCCAGCAGCCTCGTGGGACAGGCGGGAGAAAAACTGTTTTTT. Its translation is CASSLVGQAGEKLFF.

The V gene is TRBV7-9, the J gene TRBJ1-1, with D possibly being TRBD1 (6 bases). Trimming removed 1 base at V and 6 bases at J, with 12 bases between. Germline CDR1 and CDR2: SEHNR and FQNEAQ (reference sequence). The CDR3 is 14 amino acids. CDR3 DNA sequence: TGTGCCAGCAGCTTAGGGACAGTGGTCCCTGAAGCTTTCTTT. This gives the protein CASSLGTVVPEAFF.

This CDR3 reads CASSFWTSGAYNEQFF. DNA of the CDR3: TGTGCCAGCAGTTTCTGGACTAGCGGGGCGTACAATGAGCAGTTCTTC. The V call is TRBV6-2 or TRBV6-3, the J call TRBJ2-1; 12 bases line up with TRBD2. The CDR3 contains 16 residues. From germline, CDR1 is MNHEY and CDR2 SVGEGT. V gave up 4 bases and J gave up 4 bases; unmatched junction bases: 5.

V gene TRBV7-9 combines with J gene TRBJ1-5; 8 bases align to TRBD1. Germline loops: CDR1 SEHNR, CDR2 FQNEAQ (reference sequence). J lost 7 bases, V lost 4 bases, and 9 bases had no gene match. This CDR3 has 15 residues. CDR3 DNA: TGTGCCAGCAGCTCCGAGACAGGGGCCGCCCAGCCCCAGCATTTT. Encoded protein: CASSSETGAAQPQHF.

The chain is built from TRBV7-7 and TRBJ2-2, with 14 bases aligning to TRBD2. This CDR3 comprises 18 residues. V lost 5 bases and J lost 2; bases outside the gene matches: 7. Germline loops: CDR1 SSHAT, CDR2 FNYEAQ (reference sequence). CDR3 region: CASSPRTSGGTNTGELFF. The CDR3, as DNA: TGTGCCAGCAGCCCACGGACTAGCGGGGGGACCAACACCGGGGAGCTGTTTTTT.

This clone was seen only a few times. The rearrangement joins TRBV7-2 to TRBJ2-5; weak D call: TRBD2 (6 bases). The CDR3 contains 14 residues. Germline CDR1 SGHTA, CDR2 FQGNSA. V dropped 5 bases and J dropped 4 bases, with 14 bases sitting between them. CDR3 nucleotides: TGTGCCAGCAGCAAGGAGGGGCCGGGAGAGACCCAGTACTTC. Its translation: CASSKEGPGETQYF.

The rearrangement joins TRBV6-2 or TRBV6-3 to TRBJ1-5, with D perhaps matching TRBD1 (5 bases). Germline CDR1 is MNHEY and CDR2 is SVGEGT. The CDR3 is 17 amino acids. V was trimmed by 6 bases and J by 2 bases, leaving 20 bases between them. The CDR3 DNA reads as TGTGCCAGCAGCCCCATGGGTTGGGGGGAAGGCAATCAGCCCCAGCATTTT. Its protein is CASSPMGWGEGNQPQHF.

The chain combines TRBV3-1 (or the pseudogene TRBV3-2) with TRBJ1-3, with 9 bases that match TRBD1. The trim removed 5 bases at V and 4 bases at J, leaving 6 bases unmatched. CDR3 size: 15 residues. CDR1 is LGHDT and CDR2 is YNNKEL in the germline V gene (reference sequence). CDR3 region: CASSTGQGNGNTIYF. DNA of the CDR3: TGTGCCAGCAGCACGGGACAGGGTAACGGAAACACCATATATTTT.

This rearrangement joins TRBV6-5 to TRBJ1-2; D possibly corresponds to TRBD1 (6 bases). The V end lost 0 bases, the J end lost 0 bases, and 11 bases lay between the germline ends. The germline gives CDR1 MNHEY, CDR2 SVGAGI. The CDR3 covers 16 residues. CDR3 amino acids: CASSYSRPGANYGYTF. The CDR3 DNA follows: TGTGCCAGCAGTTACTCGAGGCCAGGGGCTAACTATGGCTACACCTTC.

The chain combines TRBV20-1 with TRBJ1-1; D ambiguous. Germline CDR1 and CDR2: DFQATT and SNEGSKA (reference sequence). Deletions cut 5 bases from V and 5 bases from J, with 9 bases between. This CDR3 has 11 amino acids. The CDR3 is CSAPHRTEAFF. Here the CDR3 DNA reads TGCAGTGCTCCTCATCGGACTGAAGCTTTCTTT.

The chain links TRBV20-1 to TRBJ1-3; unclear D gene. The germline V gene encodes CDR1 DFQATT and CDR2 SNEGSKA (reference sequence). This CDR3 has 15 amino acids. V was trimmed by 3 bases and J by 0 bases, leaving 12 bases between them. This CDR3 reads CSASPHGSSGNTIYF. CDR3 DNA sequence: TGCAGTGCTAGTCCCCACGGGAGCTCTGGAAACACCATATATTTT.

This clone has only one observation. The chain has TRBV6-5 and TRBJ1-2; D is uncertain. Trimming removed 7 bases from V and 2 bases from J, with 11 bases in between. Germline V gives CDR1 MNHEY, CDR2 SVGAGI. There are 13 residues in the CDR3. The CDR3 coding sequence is TGTGCCAGCACCCCGACTGTAAACTATGGCTACACCTTC. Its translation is CASTPTVNYGYTF.

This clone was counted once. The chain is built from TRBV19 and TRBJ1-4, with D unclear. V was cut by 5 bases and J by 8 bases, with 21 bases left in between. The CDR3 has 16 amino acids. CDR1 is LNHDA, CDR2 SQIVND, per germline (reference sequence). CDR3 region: CASSSQSVATREKLFF. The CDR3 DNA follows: TGTGCCAGTAGTTCCCAATCGGTCGCGACTAGGGAAAAACTGTTTTTT.

In DNA form, the CDR3 reads TGCGCCAGCAGCCGGGCAGGGGGCTCACAGTCCGGAAACACCATATATTTT. Amino acids: CASSRAGGSQSGNTIYF. The rearrangement links TRBV4-3 to TRBJ1-3; 8 nucleotides line up with TRBD1. CDR3 length equals 17 residues. V lost 4 bases, J lost 4 bases, and 12 bases stayed unmatched. The germline V gene encodes CDR1 LGHNA and CDR2 YSLEER.

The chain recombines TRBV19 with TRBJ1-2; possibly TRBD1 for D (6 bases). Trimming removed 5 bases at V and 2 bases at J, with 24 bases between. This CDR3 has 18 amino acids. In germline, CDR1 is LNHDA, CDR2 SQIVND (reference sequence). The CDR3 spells CASSPGAPATFENYGYTF. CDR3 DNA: TGTGCCAGTAGTCCAGGGGCCCCCGCGACCTTTGAGAACTATGGCTACACCTTC.